One and the same sample provided the 6 T cell receptor beta chains below, sequenced in a study of blood T cell repertoires in COVID-19. Assay used: immunoSEQ multiplex PCR; TCRdb lists only in-frame clones, some missing. The profile shows 270,000 or so clones, 80% to 85% of them singletons. The material sequenced was PBMCs or T cells enriched from blood (not recorded which). The receptors shown here come from a man between 45 and 60 years old who had recovered from COVID-19.

The chain uses TRBV6-2 or TRBV6-3 and TRBJ1-2; D uncertain. Looked up from germline, CDR1 is MNHEY and CDR2 is SVGEGT. The CDR3 spans 13 residues. With 6 bases removed from V and 7 bases from J, the gap between germline ends came to 15 bases. This CDR3 reads CASSLGSATGYTF. In DNA form, the CDR3 reads TGTGCCAGCAGCTTGGGCTCTGCGACTGGCTACACCTTC.

The rearrangement links TRBV18 to TRBJ1-1; D ambiguous. Germline CDR1 and CDR2: KGHSH and LQKENI. V was pared by 4 bases and J by 1 base, with 7 bases between. The CDR3 consists of 13 residues. CDR3 loop: CASSRTENTEAFF. CDR3 DNA: TGTGCCAGCTCACGAACTGAGAACACTGAAGCTTTCTTT.

The rearrangement joins TRBV7-9 to TRBJ2-7, with 11 positions matching TRBD2. Looked up from germline, CDR1 is SEHNR and CDR2 is FQNEAQ (reference sequence). V gave up 5 bases and J gave up 0 bases; unmatched junction bases: 3. This CDR3 has 15 amino acids. The CDR3 region is CASSPGLAVSYEQYF. In nucleotides, the CDR3 is TGTGCCAGCAGCCCGGGACTAGCGGTCTCCTACGAGCAGTACTTC.

This rearrangement joins TRBV5-6 to TRBJ1-2, with 7 positions matching TRBD1. V trimming: 7 bases; J trimming: 8 bases; junction bases outside the gene matches: 17. The CDR3 extends over 15 amino acids. CDR1 SGHDT and CDR2 YYEEEE come from the germline V gene. CDR3 bases: TGTGCCAGCTCTAGACAGGGCGGATCCGTATGGGGCTACACCTTC. Residues: CASSRQGGSVWGYTF.

V usage is TRBV20-1 and J usage is TRBJ2-3, with 7 bases identical to TRBD2. The CDR3 is 13 amino acids. Trimming at V came to 3 bases and at J to 4 bases, leaving 4 bases not matched to a gene. Germline lookup yields CDR1 DFQATT and CDR2 SNEGSKA (reference sequence). The CDR3: CSASPGGSDTQYF. The CDR3 nucleotides are TGCAGTGCTAGTCCGGGAGGATCAGATACGCAGTATTTT.

The chain is built from TRBV7-9 and TRBJ2-1, with a possible D match to TRBD1 (5 bases). Germline-derived CDR1 and CDR2 are SEHNR and FQNEAQ (reference sequence). V lost 7 bases, J lost 4 bases, and 14 bases lay in between. This CDR3 has 14 residues. The chain's CDR3 is CASMSGNSYNEQFF. In DNA form, the CDR3 reads TGTGCCAGCATGTCAGGGAATTCATACAATGAGCAGTTCTTC.